This T cell receptor beta chain was profiled in a study of cytomegalovirus exposure and HLA in healthy donors. For the study at large: Per a later analysis, the approximately 600 first-cohort and 120 validation repertoires shared one platform.

V lost 1 base, J lost 8 bases, and 5 bases lay in between. This CDR3 spans 11 amino acids. CDR1 is LGHNA and CDR2 is YSLEER in the germline V gene. This clone showed up just once. The antigen is not known. The study's findings and limits: It was 164 TCR beta chains that were listed as cytomegalovirus-associated. Rare sequences made up most TCRs, while some public TCRs were found in many donors.

The donors were part of the validation cohort of roughly 110 subjects. That cohort was separate from the first cohort, which comprised several hundred subjects. Repertoires were generated with immunoSEQ multiplex PCR, while TCRdb's copy carries only in-frame clones and drops some. The table shows some 250,000 clones, with 80% to 95% occurring only once. This TCR came from a woman between 25 and 40 years old in good health and CMV-seronegative. V and J are TRBV4-3 and TRBJ1-2; D is undetermined. Sequencing input: PBMCs. The chain's CDR3 is CASSQGRGYTF. The DNA of the CDR3 is TGCGCCAGCAGCCAAGGACGCGGCTACACCTTC.